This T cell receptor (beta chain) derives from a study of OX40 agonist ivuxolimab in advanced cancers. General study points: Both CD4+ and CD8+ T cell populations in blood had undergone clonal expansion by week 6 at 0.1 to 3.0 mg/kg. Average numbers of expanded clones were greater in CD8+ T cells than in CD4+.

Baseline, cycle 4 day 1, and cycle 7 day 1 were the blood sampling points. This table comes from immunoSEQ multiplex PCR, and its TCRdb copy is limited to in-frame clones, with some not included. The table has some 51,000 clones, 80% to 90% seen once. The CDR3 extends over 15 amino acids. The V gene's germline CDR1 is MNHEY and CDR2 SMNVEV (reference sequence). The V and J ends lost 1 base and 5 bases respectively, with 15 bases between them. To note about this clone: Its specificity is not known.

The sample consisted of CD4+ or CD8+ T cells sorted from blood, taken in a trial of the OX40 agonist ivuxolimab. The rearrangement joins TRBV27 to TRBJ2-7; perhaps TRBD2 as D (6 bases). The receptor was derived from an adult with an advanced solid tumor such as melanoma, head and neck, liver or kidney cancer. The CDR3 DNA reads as TGTGCCAGCAGTTTATTGGCGGGGCGGTTCGACGAGCAGTACTTC. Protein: CASSLLAGRFDEQYF.